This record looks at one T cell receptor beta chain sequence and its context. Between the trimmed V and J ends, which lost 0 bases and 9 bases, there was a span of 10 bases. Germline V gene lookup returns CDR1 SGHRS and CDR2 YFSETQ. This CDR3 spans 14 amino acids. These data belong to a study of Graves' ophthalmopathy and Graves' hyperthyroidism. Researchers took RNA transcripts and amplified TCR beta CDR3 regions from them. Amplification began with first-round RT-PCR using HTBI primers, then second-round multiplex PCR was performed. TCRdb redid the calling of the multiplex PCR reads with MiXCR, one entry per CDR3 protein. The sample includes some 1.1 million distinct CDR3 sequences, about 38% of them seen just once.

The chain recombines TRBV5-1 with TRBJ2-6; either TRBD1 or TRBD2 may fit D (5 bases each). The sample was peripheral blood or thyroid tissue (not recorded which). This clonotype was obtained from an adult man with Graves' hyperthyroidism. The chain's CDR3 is CASSLAGADNVLTF. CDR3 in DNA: TGCGCCAGCAGCTTGGCCGGGGCAGACAACGTCCTGACTTTC.